The 20 T cell receptor beta chains given below trace back to one sample, sequenced in a study of T cells in Graves' hyperthyroidism and ophthalmopathy (dated by TCRdb to the late 2010s). To prepare the library, multiplex PCR was applied. Sequenced using an Illumina HiSeq 2000. The TCR beta CDR3 regions were amplified from the RNA transcripts. The first round of RT-PCR for the TCR CDR3 was performed with the HTBI primer set and the Qiagen OneStep RT-PCR kit. TCRdb trimmed public reads at Q25 via fastp, called clones via MiXCR and kept in-frame beta chains. Duplicate CDR3 protein sequences are folded into a single record with the most common DNA and genes. The sample table contains around 420,000 distinct CDR3 sequences; only one count was recorded for 15% to 19% of them. The ten most abundant clones make up less than 15% of the sample. Sequenced sample: blood. These receptors all come from a woman aged 18-30 years with Graves' hyperthyroidism.

Ten or more counts support this clonotype. This sequence joins TRBV6-6 and TRBJ1-4, with TRBD1 matching 7 bases. The CDR3 spans 15 residues. Germline lookup yields CDR1 MNHNY and CDR2 SVGAGI (reference sequence). Losses at the gene ends were 0 bases for V and 10 bases for J; bases not matched to a gene: 8. The CDR3 DNA follows: TGTGCCAGCAGTTACTCAGGGGACAGAGACGGAAAACTGTTTTTT. Translation: CASSYSGDRDGKLFF.

This clonotype was observed at least ten times. The gene calls are TRBV11-2 and TRBJ2-3; possibly TRBD1 for D (6 bases). The CDR3 contains 15 residues. CDR1 and CDR2 (germline): SGHAT, FQNNGV. Trimming stripped 1 base from V and 4 bases from J, with 12 bases between. DNA of the CDR3: TGTGCCAGCAGCTTAGGTGGGACACCGGCAGATACGCAGTATTTT. Translating it yields CASSLGGTPADTQYF.

The chain carries TRBV6-2 or TRBV6-3 and TRBJ2-5; 8 bases are a match to TRBD1. V trimming: 5 bases; J trimming: 4 bases; junction bases outside the gene matches: 9. Germline values: CDR1 MNHEY, CDR2 SVGEGT. The CDR3 extends over 15 amino acids. As DNA, the CDR3 is TGTGCCAGCAGTGGATCAGGGGGCTTGGGAGAGACCCAGTACTTC. This encodes CASSGSGGLGETQYF.

This clonotype was counted at least ten times. V is TRBV12-3 or TRBV12-4 and J is TRBJ2-1, with D maybe TRBD2 (6 bases). The CDR3 totals 14 residues. The germline V and J ends were trimmed by 6 bases and 10 bases, with 19 bases remaining between them. The CDR3: CASSTGTSPGEQFF. The CDR3 nucleotides are TGTGCCAGCAGCACCGGGACTTCTCCTGGGGAGCAGTTCTTC.

This clonotype appeared a few times. The genes are TRBV20-1 and TRBJ1-2; 12 bases map to TRBD1. The CDR3 has 15 residues. J was trimmed by 7 bases and V by 3 bases; bases with no gene match: 9. CDR1 and CDR2 from the germline V gene are DFQATT and SNEGSKA (reference sequence). The CDR3, as DNA: TGCAGTGCTAGCCCCTTGGGACAGGGGGCGGCTGGCTACACCTTC. It yields the protein CSASPLGQGAAGYTF.

There are many counts of this clonotype. V and J are TRBV7-9 and TRBJ2-5, with 12 bases lining up with TRBD2. This CDR3 spans 14 amino acids. Germline V lookup: CDR1 SEHNR, CDR2 FQNEAQ (reference sequence). Unmatched junction bases numbered 6, after V lost 8 bases and J lost 5 bases. The CDR3 reads CASLTTSGRETQYF. The CDR3 DNA follows: TGTGCCAGCCTTACCACTAGCGGGAGGGAGACCCAGTACTTC.

Turning to this clonotype: A read error may be the cause here, since a much bigger clone is one base away. This chain connects TRBV7-8 to TRBJ2-1, with a weak D call TRBD2 (6 bases). The length of the CDR3 is 17 residues. Germline V gives CDR1 SGHVS, CDR2 FQNEAQ. The V end lost 2 bases, the J end lost 0 bases, and 14 bases lay between the germline ends. The CDR3 DNA sequence: TGTGCCAGCAGCTTATATGCCGGGAGTAGCTCCTACAATGAGCAGTTCTTC. Translating it yields CASSLYAGSSSYNEQFF.

This clonotype was seen only a few times. The chain couples TRBV29-1 to TRBJ1-2, with TRBD1 as a possible D gene (6 bases). This CDR3 is 12 amino acids long. The ends were cut back, 4 bases at V and 4 bases at J, with 10 bases in the middle. CDR1 and CDR2 from the germline V gene are SQVTM and ANQGSEA. The CDR3 bases are TGCAGCGTTGGACTAGGGGGCTATGGCTACACCTTC. Amino acids: CSVGLGGYGYTF.

This clonotype appeared a few times. The rearrangement uses TRBV20-1 and TRBJ2-7; the D is unclear. The CDR3 runs 10 residues. Germline-derived CDR1 and CDR2 are DFQATT and SNEGSKA (reference sequence). With 3 bases removed from V and 5 bases from J, the gap between germline ends came to 5 bases. DNA of the CDR3: TGCAGTGCTAGGCTGCACGAGCAGTACTTC. Its protein product is CSARLHEQYF.

This clonotype appeared a few times. The rearrangement links TRBV4-3 to TRBJ1-1, with D unresolved. The V end was cut by 1 base, the J end by 5 bases, with 11 bases between. The CDR3 length is 14 residues. Germline V gives CDR1 LGHNA, CDR2 YSLEER. The CDR3 region has the DNA TGCGCCAGCAGCCAAGCATCAGGACCAACTGAAGCTTTCTTT. It encodes CASSQASGPTEAFF.

The table lists this clonotype with many counts. The rearrangement uses TRBV6-2 or TRBV6-3 and TRBJ1-1; D possibly corresponds to TRBD1 (5 bases). V was clipped by 7 bases and J by 10 bases, with 25 bases between them. CDR1 is MNHEY and CDR2 is SVGEGT in the germline V gene. There are 15 residues in the CDR3. This CDR3 reads CASTRPPGRDLGAFF. The CDR3 coding sequence is TGTGCCAGCACCCGACCTCCAGGGCGCGACCTGGGAGCTTTCTTT.

This clonotype was observed many times. V usage is TRBV27 and J usage is TRBJ2-7, with TRBD2 matching 7 bases. Germline CDR1 MNHEY, CDR2 SMNVEV (reference sequence). The J segment lost 5 bases and the V segment lost 2 bases, leaving 6 bases of the junction unmatched. This CDR3 has 14 amino acids. The CDR3 here is CASSLGGRADEQYF. The CDR3 DNA follows: TGTGCCAGCAGTTTAGGTGGGAGGGCAGACGAGCAGTACTTC.

This clonotype was found a few times. The chain has TRBV14 and TRBJ1-3, with TRBD1 matching 9 bases. V lost 4 bases and J lost 3; bases outside the gene matches: 7. Germline V gene lookup returns CDR1 SGHDN and CDR2 FVKESK. CDR3 length: 16 amino acids. CDR3 loop: CASSPSKTGGGNTIYF. DNA for the CDR3: TGTGCCAGCAGCCCCTCCAAGACAGGGGGTGGAAACACCATATATTTT.

V gene TRBV7-2 combines with J gene TRBJ1-5; no clear D. The germline V gene has CDR1 SGHTA and CDR2 FQGNSA. V lost 1 base, J lost 0 bases, and 10 bases lay in between. CDR3 length: 16 residues. Here the CDR3 DNA reads TGTGCCAGCAGCTTAGAAGGGATGTATAGCAATCAGCCCCAGCATTTT. The encoded protein is CASSLEGMYSNQPQHF.

The J gene is TRBJ2-3, the V gene TRBV15, with a possible D match to TRBD2 (6 bases). Trimming shortened V by 0 bases and J by 3 bases, and 10 bases separated the two germline ends. There are 15 residues in the CDR3. The germline V gene encodes CDR1 LNHNV and CDR2 YYDKDF (reference sequence). The CDR3 nucleotides are TGTGCCACCAGCAGAGAACTTCGGGGGACAGATACGCAGTATTTT. Its protein is CATSRELRGTDTQYF.

This clonotype was observed a few times. The junction and the germline gene differ at one end; a read error may be behind it. The chain combines TRBV7-9 with TRBJ2-3, with 7 bases lining up with TRBD1. CDR1 is SEHNR and CDR2 is FQNEAQ in the germline V gene (reference sequence). The CDR3 runs to 16 residues. The CDR3 reads CASSSSGGVGTDTQCF. The CDR3 coding sequence is TGTGCCAGCAGCTCCTCAGGGGGAGTGGGCACAGATACGCAGTGTTTT.

This chain joins TRBV20-1 and TRBJ2-3, with 12 bases identical to TRBD2. Trimming at V came to 6 bases and at J to 1 base, leaving 8 bases not matched to a gene. Germline loops: CDR1 DFQATT, CDR2 SNEGSKA (reference sequence). The CDR3 runs to 16 residues. The CDR3 sequence: CSASPLAGGGTDTQYF. For the CDR3, the DNA is TGCAGTGCCAGCCCCCTAGCGGGAGGGGGCACAGATACGCAGTATTTT.

This clonotype has just a few counts. The rearrangement links TRBV20-1 to TRBJ2-7; possibly TRBD2 for D (6 bases). V dropped 3 bases and J dropped 3 bases, with 12 bases sitting between them. This CDR3 spans 13 amino acids. The germline CDR1 and CDR2 sequences are DFQATT and SNEGSKA (reference sequence). CDR3 loop: CSASPGSNYEQYF. CDR3 DNA: TGCAGTGCTAGCCCCGGGAGTAACTACGAGCAGTACTTC.

In its sample, this clonotype was seen many times. This chain uses TRBV2 with TRBJ1-2, with D maybe TRBD1 (5 bases). The germline V and J ends were trimmed by 3 bases and 2 bases, with 7 bases remaining between them. CDR1 and CDR2 (germline): SNHLY, FYNNEI. CDR3 length equals 13 residues. As DNA, the CDR3 is TGTGCCAGCAGTGACCGACAGAACTATGGCTACACCTTC. Its protein product is CASSDRQNYGYTF.

The CDR3 is CASIQGTGELFF. For the CDR3, the DNA is TGTGCCAGCATCCAGGGCACCGGGGAGCTGTTTTTT. V is TRBV3-1 and J is TRBJ2-2, with D possibly being TRBD1 (5 bases). The V gene's germline CDR1 is LGHDT and CDR2 YNNKEL (reference sequence). The V end was cut by 7 bases, the J end by 4 bases, with 7 bases between. The CDR3 has 12 amino acids.